These 29 T cell receptor beta chains came from one sample sequenced in a study of blood T cell repertoires in COVID-19. The method was immunoSEQ multiplex PCR; TCRdb's version includes in-frame clones alone and lacks a portion of them. The sample consists of around 260,000 clones, 85% to 90% of them appearing once. The sequenced material came from peripheral blood. The source is a human donor in a cohort sampled during active COVID-19.

There are a few counts of this clone. The gene calls are TRBV28 and TRBJ2-1; 7 nucleotides align to TRBD2. The CDR3 sequence is 13 residues long. Losses at the gene ends were 7 bases for V and 3 bases for J; bases not matched to a gene: 3. In germline, CDR1 is MDHEN, CDR2 SYDVKM. The CDR3 region is CASKGTNYNEQFF. Written as DNA, the CDR3 is TGTGCCAGCAAGGGGACTAACTACAATGAGCAGTTCTTC.

A single count supports this clone. The chain recombines TRBV11-2 with TRBJ2-7; 8 bases are shared with TRBD2. V shed 7 bases, J shed 0 bases, and the junction held 8 bases outside the gene matches. This CDR3 is 15 amino acids long. CDR1 is SGHAT, CDR2 FQNNGV, per germline. Here the CDR3 reads CASTQSGTSSYEQYF. In DNA, the CDR3 is TGTGCCAGCACCCAATCGGGGACTAGCTCCTACGAGCAGTACTTC.

In its sample, this clone was seen a few times. DNA of the CDR3: TGCGCCAGCAGCTTGGGCGCCCGTTTGGACGGAGGGGAGACCCAGTACTTC. This sequence encodes CASSLGARLDGGETQYF. The chain combines TRBV5-1 with TRBJ2-5, with D perhaps TRBD2 (6 bases). The germline V gene encodes CDR1 SGHRS and CDR2 YFSETQ. The CDR3 totals 17 residues. V lost 0 bases to trimming and J lost 5 bases, with 20 bases between them.

The CDR3 DNA reads as TGCGCCAGCAGTCAGGGGCGTGATACGCAGTATTTT. Protein: CASSQGRDTQYF. The rearrangement uses TRBV5-1 and TRBJ2-3, with D tentatively TRBD1 (6 bases). This CDR3 region has 12 residues. Germline V gene lookup returns CDR1 SGHRS and CDR2 YFSETQ. The germline V and J ends were trimmed by 5 bases and 6 bases, with 10 bases remaining between them.

The rearrangement uses TRBV2 and TRBJ1-1; the match to TRBD1 covers 7 bases. Germline CDR1 and CDR2: SNHLY and FYNNEI. CDR3 length: 14 amino acids. V gave up 7 bases and J gave up 4 bases; unmatched junction bases: 9. The CDR3 DNA reads as TGTGCCAGCACTCGAAAATCAGGGGGCACTGAAGCTTTCTTT. Translated: CASTRKSGGTEAFF.

In its sample, this clone was seen a few times. Other DNA sequences from this sample encode an identical CDR3 as well. The rearrangement uses TRBV3-1 (or the pseudogene TRBV3-2) and TRBJ1-1, with D perhaps TRBD1 (6 bases). V was pared by 1 base and J by 4 bases, with 10 bases between. Germline V lookup: CDR1 LGHDT, CDR2 YNNKEL (reference sequence). The length of the CDR3 is 14 residues. CDR3: CASSQVTGSTEAFF. The CDR3 DNA reads TGTGCCAGCAGCCAAGTGACAGGAAGCACTGAAGCTTTCTTT.

The chain combines TRBV11-3 with TRBJ2-1; TRBD1 is a possible D gene (6 bases). The CDR3 totals 13 residues. The ends were cut back, 2 bases at V and 5 bases at J, with 7 bases in the middle. CDR1 and CDR2 (germline): SGHNT, YENEEA. CDR3 in DNA: TGTGCCAGCAGCTTAAACAGGGACAATGAGCAGTTCTTC. This encodes CASSLNRDNEQFF. The full variable domain, completed using reference TRBV11-3 and TRBJ2-1, is EAGVVQSPRYKIIEKKQPVAFWCNPISGHNTLYWYLQNLGQGPELLIRYENEEAVDDSQLPKDRFSAERLKGVDSTLKIQPAELGDSAVYLCASSLNRDNEQFFGPGTRLTVL.

The CDR3 spells CASSPFTDTQYF. DNA for the CDR3: TGTGCCAGCAGCCCGTTCACAGATACGCAGTATTTT. The V call is TRBV7-2, the J call TRBJ2-3; D remains unclear. CDR1 SGHTA and CDR2 FQGNSA come from the germline V gene. CDR3 length equals 12 residues. Deletions cut 5 bases from V and 2 bases from J, with 5 bases between.

The chain is built from TRBV5-1 and TRBJ1-1; no definite D call. This CDR3 comprises 13 residues. Germline assignment: CDR1 SGHRS and CDR2 YFSETQ. Trimming took off 1 base at V and 4 bases at J, with 8 bases between the two ends. This chain's CDR3 is CASSLLGGTEAFF. CDR3 bases: TGCGCCAGCAGCTTGCTTGGAGGCACTGAAGCTTTCTTT. Filled out from reference TRBV5-1 and TRBJ1-1, the complete variable domain reads KAGVTQTPRYLIKTRGQQVTLSCSPISGHRSVSWYQQTPGQGLQFLFEYFSETQRNKGNFPGRFSGRQFSNSRSEMNVSTLELGDSALYLCASSLLGGTEAFFGQGTRLTVV.

The V and J genes are TRBV7-2 and TRBJ1-1, with D unresolved. V lost 4 bases and J 1 base, leaving 7 bases between the germline ends. Looked up from germline, CDR1 is SGHTA and CDR2 is FQGNSA. This CDR3 is 13 amino acids long. The CDR3 region has the DNA TGTGCCAGCAGCTGGCGGGGGAACACTGAAGCTTTCTTT. Protein product: CASSWRGNTEAFF.

This clone is a singleton in its sample. V gene TRBV3-1 (or the pseudogene TRBV3-2) combines with J gene TRBJ2-3, with TRBD2 matching over 10 bases. The CDR3 covers 14 residues. The germline V gene has CDR1 LGHDT and CDR2 YNNKEL (reference sequence). The V segment lost 1 base and the J segment 5 bases; nucleotides outside the gene matches: 0. The CDR3 region is CASSQGLAGDTQYF. The CDR3 DNA sequence: TGTGCCAGCAGCCAAGGACTAGCGGGAGATACGCAGTATTTT.

The chain links TRBV2 to TRBJ2-3; D remains ambiguous. The germline V and J ends were trimmed by 2 bases and 6 bases, with 18 bases remaining between them. This CDR3 contains 16 residues. Per germline, CDR1 SNHLY and CDR2 FYNNEI. The CDR3 loop reads CASSELGAILGDTQYF. In DNA, the CDR3 is TGTGCCAGCAGTGAACTCGGAGCGATTCTTGGGGATACGCAGTATTTT.

The chain employs TRBV20-1 and TRBJ1-1; no clear D. Trimming took off 5 bases at V and 5 bases at J, with 6 bases between the two ends. This CDR3 region has 10 residues. Looked up from germline, CDR1 is DFQATT and CDR2 is SNEGSKA (reference sequence). The CDR3 spells CSAWETEAFF. Written as DNA, the CDR3 is TGCAGTGCTTGGGAGACTGAAGCTTTCTTT.

The chain links TRBV28 to TRBJ1-5; 7 positions agree with TRBD1. The CDR3 is made up of 14 amino acids. The V and J ends lost 2 bases and 7 bases, in that order; junction bases with no gene match: 5. Per the germline V gene, CDR1 is MDHEN and CDR2 is SYDVKM. CDR3 DNA: TGTGCCAGCAGTTTAGGCGCAGGGGGGCAGCCCCAGCATTTT. Protein: CASSLGAGGQPQHF.

This clone was counted a few times. The V call is TRBV7-3, the J call TRBJ2-2, with D unresolved. With 5 bases removed from V and 4 bases from J, the gap between germline ends came to 5 bases. The CDR3 covers 12 residues. The germline V gene encodes CDR1 SGHTA and CDR2 FQGTGA. Here the CDR3 reads CASSLPTGELFF. For the CDR3, the DNA is TGTGCCAGCAGCCTACCCACCGGGGAGCTGTTTTTT.

The chain carries TRBV6-5 and TRBJ1-2; 8 bases map to TRBD1. This CDR3 region has 13 residues. Germline V lookup: CDR1 MNHEY, CDR2 SVGAGI. The J segment lost 8 bases and the V segment lost 7 bases, leaving 9 bases of the junction unmatched. The chain's CDR3 is CASKGQDPMGYTF. CDR3 nucleotides: TGTGCCAGCAAGGGACAGGACCCGATGGGCTACACCTTC.

The V gene is TRBV18, the J gene TRBJ2-7; D is unclear. V was clipped by 4 bases and J by 4 bases, with 11 bases between them. The CDR3 covers 13 residues. Germline V gene data show CDR1 as KGHSH and CDR2 as LQKENI. The CDR3 sequence is CASSRPGGYEQYF. The CDR3, as DNA: TGTGCCAGCTCACGCCCGGGTGGATACGAGCAGTACTTC.

The chain has TRBV5-1 and TRBJ2-7, with 7 bases fitting TRBD2. This CDR3 is built from 13 residues. The junction had 9 bases not matched to a gene; V was cut back by 9 bases and J by 3 bases. Germline lookup yields CDR1 SGHRS and CDR2 YFSETQ. Here the CDR3 reads CATSRLAGYEQYF. The CDR3 nucleotides are TGCGCCACCTCAAGACTAGCTGGCTACGAGCAGTACTTC.

The CDR3 reads CASSQGFRSRNEKLFF. In DNA, the CDR3 is TGTGCCAGCAGCCAAGGATTCCGGAGCCGTAATGAAAAACTGTTTTTT. V gene TRBV3-1 (or the pseudogene TRBV3-2) combines with J gene TRBJ1-4, with D unclear. The length of the CDR3 is 16 residues. Germline V CDR1 and CDR2: LGHDT, YNNKEL (reference sequence). V lost 1 base, J lost 4 bases, and 13 bases lay in between.

The table lists this clone with a few counts. This chain joins TRBV3-1 (or the pseudogene TRBV3-2) and TRBJ1-1, with TRBD1 matching over 8 bases. V dropped 3 bases and J dropped 8; count of bases not matched to a gene: 5. Per the germline V gene, CDR1 is LGHDT and CDR2 is YNNKEL (reference sequence). This CDR3 spans 13 amino acids. The CDR3 loop is CASSQYRGGEAFF. CDR3 DNA: TGTGCCAGCAGCCAGTACAGGGGGGGCGAAGCTTTCTTT.

The table lists this clone with a count of one. The chain joins TRBV9 to TRBJ2-7, with 11 bases that match TRBD2. Germline values: CDR1 SGDLS, CDR2 YYNGEE. The CDR3 length is 15 residues. Trimming cost V 5 bases and J 5 bases; bases outside gene matches: 9. CDR3 sequence: CASSRQLAGVDEQYF. The DNA for the CDR3 is TGTGCCAGCAGTCGCCAACTAGCGGGAGTCGACGAGCAGTACTTC.

This chain joins TRBV23-1 and TRBJ2-7, with D possibly being TRBD2 (6 bases). TRBV23-1 is assigned to the ORF class and has an uncertain function. Trimming cost V 2 bases and J 2 bases, with 10 bases left between them. This CDR3 comprises 14 residues. The CDR3 is CASSQRGCPYEQYF. The CDR3 DNA is TGCGCCAGCAGTCAACGGGGGTGCCCCTACGAGCAGTACTTC.

In its sample, this clone was seen once. The rearrangement joins TRBV11-2 to TRBJ2-1, with TRBD2 matching over 10 bases. There are 18 residues in the CDR3. Germline V CDR1 and CDR2: SGHAT, FQNNGV. Trimming cost V 1 base and J 13 bases; bases outside gene matches: 19. CDR3 sequence (DNA): TGTGCCAGCAGCTTAGCCCTAGCGGGAGTAGGGTTATCGCACAAACAGTTCTTC. This codes for CASSLALAGVGLSHKQFF.

CDR3 in DNA: TGTGCCACCAGCGGAGGGGGCACCAATCAGCCCCAGCATTTT. Protein sequence: CATSGGGTNQPQHF. This chain links TRBV24-1 with TRBJ1-5; 7 bases are a match to TRBD1. The CDR3 consists of 14 residues. Germline CDR1 is KGHDR and CDR2 is SFDVKD. With V trimmed by 7 bases and J by 3 bases, 5 bases remained unmatched.

V gene TRBV28 combines with J gene TRBJ2-1, with 10 nucleotides matching TRBD2. Trimming cost V 3 bases and J 8 bases; bases outside gene matches: 7. The germline V gene encodes CDR1 MDHEN and CDR2 SYDVKM. This CDR3 spans 15 amino acids. Here the CDR3 reads CASSLGASGSDEQFF. The DNA for the CDR3 is TGTGCCAGCAGTTTGGGGGCTAGCGGGAGCGATGAGCAGTTCTTC.

The chain employs TRBV5-5 and TRBJ2-7, with 11 bases lining up with TRBD2. The V gene end was trimmed by 4 bases and the J gene end by 7 bases; junction bases not matched to a gene: 7. The CDR3 runs to 14 residues. Germline CDR1 is SGHKS and CDR2 is YYEKEE (reference sequence). The CDR3 region has the DNA TGTGCCAGCAGCGTAGCGGGAGGGAGGAGGGAGCAGTACTTC. This codes for CASSVAGGRREQYF.

The V and J genes are TRBV19 and TRBJ1-5; D unclear. The CDR3 spans 13 residues. With 6 bases removed from V and 5 bases from J, the gap between germline ends came to 11 bases. Germline loops: CDR1 LNHDA, CDR2 SQIVND (reference sequence). This CDR3 is CASRWQAHQPQHF. Here the CDR3 DNA reads TGTGCCAGTAGATGGCAGGCTCATCAGCCCCAGCATTTT.

This clone was seen only a few times. This chain joins TRBV19 and TRBJ2-2, with 8 bases fitting TRBD1. The V gene end was trimmed by 7 bases and the J gene end by 2 bases; junction bases not matched to a gene: 6. The CDR3 covers 15 residues. CDR1 is LNHDA, CDR2 SQIVND, per germline (reference sequence). CDR3 protein: CASIPTGANTGELFF. CDR3 nucleotide sequence: TGTGCCAGTATCCCGACAGGGGCAAACACCGGGGAGCTGTTTTTT.

The chain has TRBV7-2 and TRBJ2-5; maybe TRBD2 (6 bases). Trimming pared 5 bases from V and 4 bases from J, leaving 20 bases between. CDR1 and CDR2 (germline): SGHTA, FQGNSA. The CDR3 has 16 amino acids. The CDR3 coding sequence is TGTGCCAGCAGCCTTCAACTCTCGGCCGGGGGAGAGACCCAGTACTTC. This codes for CASSLQLSAGGETQYF.